This T cell receptor beta chain was profiled in a study of blood T cell repertoires in COVID-19. Germline CDR1 is LGHDT and CDR2 is YNNKEL (reference sequence). The CDR3 loop spans 14 amino acids. The V and J ends lost 0 bases and 6 bases respectively, with 11 bases between them. Profiled with immunoSEQ multiplex PCR; TCRdb holds only in-frame clones, not every one. The table records tens of thousands of clones, approximately 90% of them present only once. Sequenced: peripheral blood. This clonotype originated in a human donor in a cohort sampled during active COVID-19. The J gene is TRBJ1-2, the V gene TRBV3-1 (or the pseudogene TRBV3-2), with D possibly matching TRBD1 (6 bases). The chain's CDR3 is CASSQEGGGHGYTF. The DNA of the CDR3 is TGTGCCAGCAGCCAAGAAGGGGGGGGGCATGGCTACACCTTC.